This T cell receptor (beta chain) is drawn from a study of identical twins. This clonotype was detected only a few times. This CDR3 is built from 17 residues. Deletions cut 4 bases from V and 0 bases from J, with 17 bases between. Germline values: CDR1 LGHNA, CDR2 YSLEER. A universal primer site came from template switching; cDNA carried unique molecular identifiers. Via MiXCR, TCRdb re-called the 5' RACE reads, giving one row per CDR3 protein. The table has more than 200,000 distinct CDR3 sequences, over 11% seen once. The chain employs TRBV4-3 and TRBJ2-3; D gene uncertain. Sequenced: memory (CD45RO+) T cells sorted from blood. This sequence originates from a woman under 30 in good health. Here the CDR3 reads CASSPRRAYPSTDTQYF. For the CDR3, the DNA is TGCGCCAGCAGCCCCCGTAGGGCCTACCCTAGCACAGATACGCAGTATTTT.